The rows below give T cell receptor beta chains drawn from one sample of a study of blood T cells in healthy people across ages. TCRdb fed the 5' RACE reads into MiXCR, producing one record per CDR3 protein. The sample has about 1.8 million distinct CDR3 sequences; less than 50% are singletons. Sequencing was performed on blood. The receptors shown here come from a middle-aged woman in good health. The CDR3 runs from the conserved cysteine through the conserved F or W. Fields, in order: clone size, V gene, D gene, J gene, CDR3 DNA, CDR3 protein. A D gene is named only where the DNA matches it firmly. Size values are once, few and many counts, or a class for expanded clones, and some rows have none.

abundance: .; v_gene: TRBV7-8; d_gene: .; j_gene: TRBJ2-5; CDR3nt: TGTGCCAGCAGCTTTGTGACAGCTCAAGAGACCCAGTACTTC; CDR3aa: CASSFVTAQETQYF
abundance: few; v_gene: TRBV10-3; d_gene: .; j_gene: TRBJ2-7; CDR3nt: TGTGCCATCAGTGACGTCCCGTACGAGCAGTACTTC; CDR3aa: CAISDVPYEQYF
abundance: .; v_gene: TRBV28; d_gene: .; j_gene: TRBJ2-7; CDR3nt: TGTGCCACACGGGAGTTGCGATACGAGCAGTACTTC; CDR3aa: CATRELRYEQYF
abundance: few; v_gene: TRBV20-1; d_gene: TRBD2; j_gene: TRBJ2-3; CDR3nt: TGCAGTGCTGGTGAGCGGGGGGTCGCAGATACGCAGTATTTT; CDR3aa: CSAGERGVADTQYF
abundance: .; v_gene: TRBV4-3; d_gene: TRBD1; j_gene: TRBJ2-7; CDR3nt: TGCGCCAGCAGCCAAGATAGGGGGCTAGTCTACGAGCAGTACTTC; CDR3aa: CASSQDRGLVYEQYF
abundance: few; v_gene: TRBV29-1; d_gene: TRBD1; j_gene: TRBJ2-3; CDR3nt: TGCAGCGGGACCGGGACAGGGGTGGATACGCAGTATTTT; CDR3aa: CSGTGTGVDTQYF
abundance: few; v_gene: TRBV7-2; d_gene: TRBD2; j_gene: TRBJ2-7; CDR3nt: TGTGCCAGCAGCGCTAGCGGGGGTGGGGAGCAGTACTTC; CDR3aa: CASSASGGGEQYF
abundance: .; v_gene: TRBV7-9; d_gene: TRBD2; j_gene: TRBJ2-1; CDR3nt: TGTGCCAGCATCCAGGGAGGGGTCTCCTACAATGAGCAGTTCTTC; CDR3aa: CASIQGGVSYNEQFF
abundance: .; v_gene: TRBV7-3; d_gene: TRBD2; j_gene: TRBJ2-1; CDR3nt: TGTGCCAGCAGCTTAGGCGGGGGGAGTCACAATGAGCAGTTCTTC; CDR3aa: CASSLGGGSHNEQFF
abundance: .; v_gene: TRBV7-2; d_gene: TRBD2; j_gene: TRBJ2-1; CDR3nt: TGTGCCAGCAGCTTAGAGGCTAGCGGGGGGGCCGGGAGTTACAATGAGCAGTTCTTC; CDR3aa: CASSLEASGGAGSYNEQFF
abundance: .; v_gene: TRBV20-1; d_gene: .; j_gene: TRBJ1-2; CDR3nt: TGCAGTGCGAACGCGAAGAGGGGGTATGGCTACACCTTC; CDR3aa: CSANAKRGYGYTF
abundance: .; v_gene: TRBV9; d_gene: TRBD1; j_gene: TRBJ2-6; CDR3nt: TGTGCCAGCAGCGTAGGCGGCGACAGGGTGATCTCTGGGGCCAACGTCCTGAATTTC; CDR3aa: CASSVGGDRVISGANVLNF
abundance: .; v_gene: TRBV4-2; d_gene: .; j_gene: TRBJ2-1; CDR3nt: TGTGCCAGCAGCCAAGATCCGTTCCCGAGCTCCTACAATGAGCAGTTCTTC; CDR3aa: CASSQDPFPSSYNEQFF
abundance: few; v_gene: TRBV4-3; d_gene: .; j_gene: TRBJ2-1; CDR3nt: TGCGCCAGCAGCCGCCTAGCCGCACGAAGCTCATACAATGAGCAGTTCTTC; CDR3aa: CASSRLAARSSYNEQFF
abundance: .; v_gene: TRBV15; d_gene: .; j_gene: TRBJ2-1; CDR3nt: TGTGCCACCAGCTGGGCCCTTTCCTACAATGAGCAGTTCTTC; CDR3aa: CATSWALSYNEQFF
abundance: .; v_gene: TRBV29-1; d_gene: .; j_gene: TRBJ2-1; CDR3nt: TGCAGCGTTGTGGGGTTCTACAATGAGCAGTTCTTC; CDR3aa: CSVVGFYNEQFF
abundance: .; v_gene: TRBV28; d_gene: .; j_gene: TRBJ1-2; CDR3nt: TGTGCCAGCAGTTCCCCCCGGTCAGCTTTTAACTATGGCTACACCTTC; CDR3aa: CASSSPRSAFNYGYTF
abundance: .; v_gene: TRBV6-5; d_gene: .; j_gene: TRBJ2-3; CDR3nt: TGTGCCAGCAGTTACTCGCAGGCATCAGGCACAGATACGCAGTATTTT; CDR3aa: CASSYSQASGTDTQYF
abundance: many; v_gene: TRBV28; d_gene: .; j_gene: TRBJ2-3; CDR3nt: TGTGCCAGCCTGACCTCTGGAGAAGGCACAGATACGCAGTATTTT; CDR3aa: CASLTSGEGTDTQYF
abundance: .; v_gene: TRBV11-2; d_gene: .; j_gene: TRBJ2-2; CDR3nt: TGTGCCAGCAGCTTAGTGATGGGGGTAACCGGGGAGCTGTTTTTT; CDR3aa: CASSLVMGVTGELFF
abundance: once; v_gene: TRBV6-1; d_gene: TRBD1; j_gene: TRBJ1-6; CDR3nt: TGTGCCACGGGGGACAGCAATTCACCCCTCCACTTT; CDR3aa: CATGDSNSPLHF
abundance: once; v_gene: TRBV20-1; d_gene: TRBD1; j_gene: TRBJ1-6; CDR3nt: TGCAGTGCAACCTCCCGGGACAGGAGCTCCTATAATTCACCCCTCCACTTT; CDR3aa: CSATSRDRSSYNSPLHF
abundance: .; v_gene: TRBV4-2; d_gene: .; j_gene: TRBJ1-2; CDR3nt: TGTGCCAGCAGCCAAGAGGGAACAGGAACCTTTAACTATGGCTACACCTTC; CDR3aa: CASSQEGTGTFNYGYTF
abundance: .; v_gene: TRBV2; d_gene: TRBD2; j_gene: TRBJ2-1; CDR3nt: TGTGCCAGCACTACCTATGGGGGACTAGCCCGTGAGCAGTTCTTC; CDR3aa: CASTTYGGLAREQFF
abundance: .; v_gene: TRBV9; d_gene: .; j_gene: TRBJ2-1; CDR3nt: TGTGCCAGCAGCGTATCGGGGTATGAGCAGTTCTTC; CDR3aa: CASSVSGYEQFF
abundance: .; v_gene: TRBV4-1; d_gene: TRBD1; j_gene: TRBJ2-7; CDR3nt: TGCGCCAGCAGCCAAACTCCCCAAACAGGGGACGAGCAGTACTTC; CDR3aa: CASSQTPQTGDEQYF
abundance: .; v_gene: TRBV29-1; d_gene: TRBD2; j_gene: TRBJ2-1; CDR3nt: TGCAGCGTAGACACTAGACGAGCGGGGGGGAATGAGCAGTTCTTC; CDR3aa: CSVDTRRAGGNEQFF
abundance: .; v_gene: TRBV29-1; d_gene: .; j_gene: TRBJ2-7; CDR3nt: TGCAGCGTTGGAGCTGCGGGGCCTTACAATGAGCAGTACTTC; CDR3aa: CSVGAAGPYNEQYF
abundance: .; v_gene: TRBV4-3; d_gene: .; j_gene: TRBJ1-2; CDR3nt: TGCGCCAGCAGCCAAGATCCGGGAGTGCGCGATGGCTACACCTTC; CDR3aa: CASSQDPGVRDGYTF
abundance: .; v_gene: TRBV6-5; d_gene: .; j_gene: TRBJ1-3; CDR3nt: TGTGCCAGCACCAACAATGGAAACACCATATATTTT; CDR3aa: CASTNNGNTIYF
abundance: .; v_gene: TRBV24-1; d_gene: .; j_gene: TRBJ2-5; CDR3nt: TGTGCCACCAGTGATACCGGGTTTGGGGAGACCCAGTACTTC; CDR3aa: CATSDTGFGETQYF
abundance: .; v_gene: TRBV24-1; d_gene: .; j_gene: TRBJ2-4; CDR3nt: TGTGCCACTATAACGGTAGCCAAAAACATTCAGTACTTC; CDR3aa: CATITVAKNIQYF
abundance: .; v_gene: TRBV5-6; d_gene: .; j_gene: TRBJ2-5; CDR3nt: TGTGCCAGCAGTGAGGGGGGCTGGGAGACCCAGTACTTC; CDR3aa: CASSEGGWETQYF
abundance: .; v_gene: TRBV7-2; d_gene: TRBD2; j_gene: TRBJ2-1; CDR3nt: TGTGCCAGCAGCCAGATGGGGGGGGTCTTCAATGAGCAGTTCTTC; CDR3aa: CASSQMGGVFNEQFF
abundance: .; v_gene: TRBV5-6; d_gene: TRBD2; j_gene: TRBJ2-5; CDR3nt: TGTGCCAGCACCGCTGGGGGGGAATTGGAGACCCAGTACTTC; CDR3aa: CASTAGGELETQYF
abundance: .; v_gene: TRBV2; d_gene: .; j_gene: TRBJ2-1; CDR3nt: TGTGCCAGCAAATCGAGAGAAGTCGGTCGAGGGGATGAGCAGTTCTTC; CDR3aa: CASKSREVGRGDEQFF
abundance: .; v_gene: TRBV13; d_gene: .; j_gene: TRBJ2-1; CDR3nt: TGTGCCAGCAGCTTGTGGGGAGAGAGCTCCTACAATGAGCAGTTCTTC; CDR3aa: CASSLWGESSYNEQFF
abundance: .; v_gene: TRBV20-1; d_gene: .; j_gene: TRBJ2-7; CDR3nt: TGCAGTGCAATAAACAGGGTCGAGCAGTACTTC; CDR3aa: CSAINRVEQYF
abundance: few; v_gene: TRBV4-3; d_gene: TRBD1; j_gene: TRBJ2-3; CDR3nt: TGCGCCAGCAGCCTCGCGAGTCCAGGGGGCGCAGATACGCAGTATTTT; CDR3aa: CASSLASPGGADTQYF
abundance: .; v_gene: TRBV5-1; d_gene: .; j_gene: TRBJ2-1; CDR3nt: TGCGCCAGCACGGGGACATATCGGACTCGACACAATGAGCAGTTCTTC; CDR3aa: CASTGTYRTRHNEQFF
abundance: .; v_gene: TRBV6-2/TRBV6-3; d_gene: .; j_gene: TRBJ2-3; CDR3nt: TGTGCCAGCAGTTACTCGAGAAGAGCGGGTATCACAGATACGCAGTATTTT; CDR3aa: CASSYSRRAGITDTQYF
abundance: .; v_gene: TRBV7-2; d_gene: TRBD1; j_gene: TRBJ2-3; CDR3nt: TGTGCCAGCAGCTCTATCCGGGACAGACCTCCTACGCAGTATTTT; CDR3aa: CASSSIRDRPPTQYF
abundance: .; v_gene: TRBV7-7; d_gene: TRBD1; j_gene: TRBJ2-1; CDR3nt: TGTGCTAGCAGCGCCTCCGGGACAGGAGCGAGCAATGAGCAGTTCTTC; CDR3aa: CASSASGTGASNEQFF
abundance: .; v_gene: TRBV7-2; d_gene: .; j_gene: TRBJ1-2; CDR3nt: TGTGCCAGCACGAGGACGCACGGTGGATATGGCTACACCTTC; CDR3aa: CASTRTHGGYGYTF
abundance: .; v_gene: TRBV6-5; d_gene: .; j_gene: TRBJ2-2; CDR3nt: TGTGCCAGCAGAAACAGGGTGTCAAGCACCGGGGAGCTGTTTTTT; CDR3aa: CASRNRVSSTGELFF